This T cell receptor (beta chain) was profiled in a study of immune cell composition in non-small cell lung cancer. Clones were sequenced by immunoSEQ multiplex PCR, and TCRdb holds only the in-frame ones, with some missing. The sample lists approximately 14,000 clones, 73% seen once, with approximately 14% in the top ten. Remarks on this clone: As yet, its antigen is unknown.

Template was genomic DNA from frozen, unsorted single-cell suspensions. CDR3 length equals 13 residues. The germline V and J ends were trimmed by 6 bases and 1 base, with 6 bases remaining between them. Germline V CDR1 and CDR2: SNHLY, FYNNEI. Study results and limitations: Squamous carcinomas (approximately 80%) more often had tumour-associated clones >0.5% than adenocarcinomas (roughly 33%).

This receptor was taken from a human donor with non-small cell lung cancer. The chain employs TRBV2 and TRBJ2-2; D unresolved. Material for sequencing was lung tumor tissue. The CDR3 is CASSSGNTGELFF. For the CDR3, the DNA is TGTGCCAGCAGCTCAGGGAACACCGGGGAGCTGTTTTTT.